This T cell receptor (beta chain) was profiled in a study of blood T cell repertoires in COVID-19. Study at large: From the United States, Italy and Spain came samples of acute and convalescent COVID-19.

Trimming took off 0 bases at V and 0 bases at J, with 7 bases between the two ends. The CDR3 extends over 16 amino acids. Germline CDR1 is SGHRS and CDR2 is YFSETQ. The repertoire was sequenced with immunoSEQ multiplex PCR; TCRdb's copy has only in-frame clones and lacks some. In the table there are 150,000 to 200,000 clones, 87% of which are singletons. This rearrangement joins TRBV5-1 to TRBJ1-6; D is unclear. The source of this sequence is a man aged 55 to 70 with active or convalescent COVID-19. The specimen was peripheral blood. The CDR3, as DNA: TGCGCCAGCAGCTTGGCAGCGAGCTCCTATAATTCACCCCTCCACTTT. Amino acid sequence: CASSLAASSYNSPLHF.